The 10 T cell receptor beta chains listed next were all sequenced from one sample in a study of PD-1 blockade in classical Hodgkin lymphoma (TCRdb year 2020). The method was the immunoSEQ multiplex PCR assay. TCRdb took over this immuneACCESS table, retaining in-frame rearrangements with V and J assigned. Such tables are incomplete; in checked studies, under half of the missing clones stem from an unresolved V gene, and the remainder is unexplained. For this sample the table gives tens of thousands of clones, of which 94% were detected only once. The ten top clones hold 3% to 4% of the sample. In light of the paper, this sample's time point label describes: newly diagnosed, previously untreated cHL patient sample. Sequencing was done on a sample of peripheral blood mononuclear cells (PBMCs). The receptors originated from a human donor with classical Hodgkin lymphoma.

This chain links TRBV15 with TRBJ1-5; TRBD1 is a possible D gene (5 bases). This CDR3 spans 15 amino acids. Germline V lookup: CDR1 LNHNV, CDR2 YYDKDF (reference sequence). The germline V and J ends were trimmed by 6 bases and 6 bases, with 18 bases remaining between them. Here the CDR3 reads CATRDKDKGRQPQHF. The CDR3 DNA reads TGTGCCACCAGGGACAAGGATAAGGGACGTCAGCCCCAGCATTTT.

The chain is built from TRBV7-6 and TRBJ2-3; the match to TRBD2 covers 11 bases. Germline V gene lookup returns CDR1 SGHVS and CDR2 FNYEAQ. The V and J ends lost 4 bases and 0 bases, in that order; junction bases with no gene match: 3. CDR3 length: 16 amino acids. CDR3 residues: CASSSRLAGSTDTQYF. CDR3 nucleotides: TGTGCCAGCAGCTCAAGACTAGCGGGGAGCACAGATACGCAGTATTTT. Based on the CDR3 plus reference TRBV7-6 and TRBJ2-3, the full variable domain is GAGVSQSPRYKVTKRGQDVALRCDPISGHVSLYWYRQALGQGPEFLTYFNYEAQQDKSGLPNDRFSAERPEGSISTLTIQRTEQRDSAMYRCASSSRLAGSTDTQYFGPGTRLTVL.

This clone was counted once. The rearrangement links TRBV5-1 to TRBJ2-1; TRBD1 matches 7 bases. The CDR3 loop spans 13 amino acids. Germline V gives CDR1 SGHRS, CDR2 YFSETQ. V gave up 6 bases and J gave up 8 bases; unmatched junction bases: 8. The CDR3 DNA is TGCGCCAGCACCGGCAGGGGGTTGGATGAGCAGTTCTTC. The encoded protein is CASTGRGLDEQFF.

The chain carries TRBV13 and TRBJ1-3; D may be TRBD1 (5 bases). CDR3 length: 16 amino acids. Looked up from germline, CDR1 is PRHDT and CDR2 is FYEKMQ (reference sequence). Trimming removed 5 bases at V and 8 bases at J, with 22 bases between. The CDR3 protein is CASSTRGDPLEYTIYF. CDR3 nucleotides: TGTGCCAGCAGCACCCGAGGGGACCCTCTGGAATACACCATATATTTT.

This chain connects TRBV13 to TRBJ2-3; possibly TRBD1 or TRBD2 for D (6 bases each). The V end was cut by 4 bases, the J end by 3 bases, with 20 bases between. The CDR3 spans 17 residues. The germline CDR1 and CDR2 sequences are PRHDT and FYEKMQ (reference sequence). The CDR3 DNA reads TGTGCCAGCAGCTACCGGACGGACGGGGGCGCGACAGATACGCAGTATTTT. Its translation: CASSYRTDGGATDTQYF.

This clone was seen more than once but under ten times. Other DNA variants within this sample encode the same CDR3. This sequence joins TRBV7-9 and TRBJ1-5; D is undetermined. The V end lost 0 bases, the J end lost 6 bases, and 9 bases lay between the germline ends. The CDR3 has 14 amino acids. Germline lookup yields CDR1 SEHNR and CDR2 FQNEAQ (reference sequence). The CDR3 sequence: CASSLAGFGQPQHF. DNA for the CDR3: TGTGCCAGCAGCTTAGCAGGATTCGGTCAGCCCCAGCATTTT.

The rearrangement joins TRBV7-6 to TRBJ2-5; the D gene is possibly TRBD2 (5 bases). Trimming pared 2 bases from V and 5 bases from J, leaving 9 bases between. This CDR3 spans 13 amino acids. Germline CDR1 reads SGHVS; CDR2 reads FNYEAQ. The CDR3 DNA reads TGTGCCAGCAGCTTAACGGGGTCCGAGACCCAGTACTTC. It encodes CASSLTGSETQYF.

The V and J genes are TRBV6-6 and TRBJ2-7, with 10 bases lining up with TRBD1. The CDR3 contains 16 residues. The germline V gene has CDR1 MNHNY and CDR2 SVGAGI (reference sequence). Trimming took 1 base from V and 3 from J; bases not matched to a gene: 6. CDR3 sequence (DNA): TGTGCCAGCAGTTACTACACCGGGACAGGGGTCTACGAGCAGTACTTC. Residues: CASSYYTGTGVYEQYF.

The rearrangement links TRBV5-1 to TRBJ1-1; a possible D gene is TRBD1 (5 bases). Trimming left V 0 bases short and J 1 base short, with 7 bases between. The CDR3 has 14 residues. Germline V CDR1 and CDR2: SGHRS, YFSETQ. The DNA for the CDR3 is TGCGCCAGCAGCTTGGGTGGGGGGAACACTGAAGCTTTCTTT. Translation gives CASSLGGGNTEAFF. Using reference TRBV5-1 and TRBJ1-1 for the parts outside the CDR3, the full variable domain is KAGVTQTPRYLIKTRGQQVTLSCSPISGHRSVSWYQQTPGQGLQFLFEYFSETQRNKGNFPGRFSGRQFSNSRSEMNVSTLELGDSALYLCASSLGGGNTEAFFGQGTRLTVV.

This chain links TRBV5-4 with TRBJ1-1; D call uncertain. This CDR3 has 13 residues. Trimming stripped 0 bases from V and 11 bases from J, with 14 bases between. From germline, CDR1 is SGHNT and CDR2 YYREEE (reference sequence). The CDR3 loop is CASSLAFADVAFF. CDR3 bases: TGTGCCAGCAGCTTGGCCTTTGCGGATGTCGCTTTCTTT. Full variable domain (rest looked up from reference TRBV5-4 and TRBJ1-1): ETGVTQSPTHLIKTRGQQVTLRCSSQSGHNTVSWYQQALGQGPQFIFQYYREEENGRGNFPPRFSGLQFPNYSSELNVNALELDDSALYLCASSLAFADVAFFGQGTRLTVV.